This T cell receptor (beta chain) was profiled in a study of blood T cells in healthy people across ages. CDR1 MDHEN and CDR2 SYDVKM come from the germline V gene. This CDR3 has 13 amino acids. Deletions cut 10 bases from V and 4 bases from J, with 16 bases between. Next came a second PCR, run for roughly 6 to 11 cycles, which used a sample-barcoded 5' primer along with a J-beta primer mix. Using its own MiXCR run on the 5' RACE reads, TCRdb lists one record per CDR3 protein. This table has about a million distinct CDR3 sequences, about 53% appearing once. The rearrangement uses TRBV28 and TRBJ1-2; maybe TRBD1 (6 bases). The clonotype originates from a woman aged 55-69 years in good health. The sequenced sample consisted of blood. CDR3 nucleotides: TGTGCCACTTACAGGGATATGGTCTATGGCTACACCTTC. This translates into CATYRDMVYGYTF.